This TCR beta chain originates from a study of PD-L1 blockade in urothelial cancer (dated by TCRdb to 2016 to 2017). About the full investigation: Therapy was started in the mid-2010s for all patients, and atezolizumab 1,200 mg was administered intravenously every 3 weeks. About 90% of the 29 patients were identified as males with urothelial cancer of bladder origin, and a prior smoking history was reported by 18 of 29 patients. An ECOG performance status of 0 or 1 was recorded for the patients, and 0 to 3 prior chemotherapy regimens had been received by the patients. Blood samples were analyzed at two time points: 3 weeks after treatment start (second dose) and 6 weeks after treatment start. Blood samples yielded a median of about 150,000 T cells and more than 80,000 unique TCRs, with median clonality around 0.084. The study, an exploratory multi-omic analysis, examined somatic, immune and clinical correlates of response to PD-L1 blockade with atezolizumab in urothelial cancer. Pretreatment tumor samples, along with matched peripheral blood collected serially before and after atezolizumab treatment, underwent TCR sequencing. Progression-free survival longer than 6 months counted as durable clinical benefit, and TCR features were additionally tested against both progression-free and overall survival. In the same patients, pretreatment tumors underwent whole exome sequencing and RNA sequencing in addition to TCR sequencing. Under 10 patients achieved durable clinical benefit and approximately 19 did not. Pretreatment blood TCR-seq was available for 30 or so patients, at least one posttreatment blood collection was obtained for some 25 patients, and tumor TCR-seq was available for some 25 patients. Study-level results and caveats: Because the sample size was small (n of about 30) and many exploratory analyses were performed, the results are intended to be hypothesis-generating. Greater expansion of tumor-associated TCR clones in peripheral blood 3 weeks after the start of treatment was observed in patients with durable benefit (n ≈ 22, p = 0.022). Improved progression-free and overall survival was associated with having pretreatment peripheral blood TCR clonality below the median.

This clone appeared once. There is no known antigen for this receptor. No much larger clone is present one base from it, and per-base qualities are unavailable. A total of roughly 31 patients with locally advanced or metastatic urothelial carcinoma, treated at Memorial Sloan Kettering on a trial protocol, made up the cohort. Peripheral blood mononuclear cells were collected pretreatment and during treatment, at between 1 and 8 total time points per patient. The Qiagen DNeasy Blood extraction kit was used to purify genomic DNA from total PBMCs and from tumor samples. PBMCs were collected pretreatment and during treatment and were isolated and stored as previously described. Each PCR received spiked-in synthetic TCR analog templates so that absolute template abundance could be estimated from read counts. The immunoSEQ assay was used to amplify TCRbeta CDR3 regions from genomic DNA with bias-controlled V and J gene primers. Rearranged TCRbeta segments were sequenced at approximately 20X coverage. Regarding the original processing steps: Clustering was used to correct sequencing errors, and CDR3s were annotated against IMGT so that V, D and J genes could be assigned. Downstream analyses used only productive TCRbeta rearrangements, leaving out any out-of-frame or stop-codon sequences. Clonality was calculated as one minus the Shannon entropy normalized by the log of the number of unique productive sequences. Fisher's exact test with Benjamini-Hochberg correction, at a threshold of adjusted p below 0.01, was used to find clones that differed between time points or between blood and tumor. What TCRdb holds here is the immuneACCESS table cut down to in-frame rearrangements. Part of the clones is not present; checked against another copy, under half of the missing clones reflect an unresolved V gene, and the others are unexplained. D and trimming were read from the DNA, whereas the V and J calls and clone size are those reported in that table. This sample has roughly 49,000 clones in its table, and 87% of those were observed once. Of the sample, less than 8% is held by the ten largest clones.

Reading the germline V gene (reference sequence) gives CDR1 SGHNT and CDR2 YYREEE. A distance of 18 bases separates the germline ends of V and J, which lose 5 bases and 0 bases respectively. Reading from cysteine to phenylalanine, the CDR3 counts 17 amino acids. The retained sequence is limited to the CDR3, 51 bases, with the frame set at the first base. This sequence was found in a man between 60 and 75 years old with urothelial cancer. The rearranged segments are TRBV5-4 and TRBJ2-1; perhaps TRBD2 is the D gene, with 6 bases matching. This material consisted of PBMCs, taken around atezolizumab (anti-PD-L1) treatment. The DNA sequence reads TGTGCCAGCAGTACCCGGGGTGGAGGGTACTCCTACAATGAGCAGTTCTTC. Its protein reads: CASSTRGGGYSYNEQFF.